The present TCR beta chain was sequenced within a study of T cell changes during pregnancy in multiple sclerosis. Repertoires were generated with immunoSEQ multiplex PCR, while TCRdb's copy carries only in-frame clones and drops some. The sample has approximately 37,000 clones, roughly 91% seen once. The length of the CDR3 is 13 residues. The germline V gene encodes CDR1 ENHRY and CDR2 SYGVKD. The V and J ends lost 5 bases and 4 bases respectively, with 9 bases between them. The gene calls are TRBV10-3 and TRBJ1-3; D uncertain. Specimen: CD4+ T cells from peripheral blood mononuclear cells, collected in the third trimester of pregnancy. The origin of this receptor is a female donor with multiple sclerosis, enrolled in a pregnancy study. In DNA, the CDR3 is TGTGCCATCAGTCGGGAGATCGGAAACACCATATATTTT. It encodes CAISREIGNTIYF.